A selection of T cell receptor beta chains follows, all from one sample in a study of molecular identifiers for immune sequencing clone quantification. Each CDR3 protein gets one entry after TCRdb re-called the PCR reads with MiXCR. This table holds more than 450,000 distinct CDR3 sequences, about 22% found once. The specimen sequenced was naive CD8+ T cells from blood, with Jurkat cell RNA spiked in. These TCRs come from a human donor in good health. Some libraries in this study had Jurkat cell RNA spiked in. Each CDR3 is given with its conserved first and last residue. A D gene is named only where the DNA matches it firmly. Size values are once, few and many counts, or a class for expanded clones, and some rows have none.

>17|TRBV14|TRBD2|many|TRBJ2-3
TGTGCCAGCAGCCAAACTACAGCTAGCGGGAGCACAGATACGCAGTATTTT
CASSQTTASGSTDTQYF
>15|TRBV11-2|TRBD1|few|TRBJ2-7
TGTGCCAGCAGCATAACCGACAGGGCTCTCTACGAGCAGTACTTC
CASSITDRALYEQYF
>14|TRBV12-3/TRBV12-4|TRBD1|few|TRBJ2-5
TGTGCCAGCCAGTCCCAGGGGGTGGGAGAGACCCAGTACTTC
CASQSQGVGETQYF
>13|TRBV27|.|.|TRBJ2-7
TGTGCCAGCAGTTTGACAGGGAGGAACGAGCAGTACTTC
CASSLTGRNEQYF
>16|TRBV15|TRBD2|.|TRBJ2-3
TGTGCCACCAGCAGAAGGACTAGCGGGCACACAGATACGCAGTGTTTT
CATSRRTSGHTDTQCF
>14|TRBV20-1|.|many|TRBJ2-3
TGCAGCGCCGTCTTGAGACAGCTCACAGATACGCAGTATTTT
CSAVLRQLTDTQYF
>13|TRBV7-2|.|many|TRBJ1-2
TGTGCCAGCAGCTACAGGGAGGTCTATGGCTACACCTTC
CASSYREVYGYTF
>14|TRBV4-1|.|many|TRBJ2-6
TGCGCCAGCAGCCCCTTGTTAGGGGCCAACGTCCTGACTTTC
CASSPLLGANVLTF
>16|TRBV2|TRBD1|many|TRBJ2-3
TGTGCCAGCAGTGAACGGCCAGGGGGATACACAGATACGCAGTATTTT
CASSERPGGYTDTQYF
>13|TRBV11-2|TRBD2|few|TRBJ2-1
TGTGCCAGCGGCTCCCGACTAGCAGAGGAGCAGTTCTTC
CASGSRLAEEQFF
>14|TRBV20-1|TRBD2|.|TRBJ2-7
TGCAGTGCTAGCACCGGGACTACGCTAGGCGAGCAGTACTTC
CSASTGTTLGEQYF
>15|TRBV27|.|few|TRBJ1-5
TGTGCCAGCAGGCCAGGAGGGCCGGGCAATCAGCCCCAGCATTTT
CASRPGGPGNQPQHF
>14|TRBV7-9|TRBD2|.|TRBJ2-7
TGTGCCAGCAGCCCAAGCGGGAGGGTCGACGAGCAGTACTTC
CASSPSGRVDEQYF
>15|TRBV19|TRBD1|many|TRBJ2-3
TGTGCCAGTACCACGACAGGGGGCCGTGCAGATACGCAGTATTTT
CASTTTGGRADTQYF
>16|TRBV6-6|.|many|TRBJ1-5
TGTGCCAGCAGTTATCCGGCACCACTTTGGAATCAGCCCCAGCATTTT
CASSYPAPLWNQPQHF
>15|TRBV5-1|.|many|TRBJ1-1
TGCGCCAGCAGCTTGTCGGGGGGCGATTTGACTGAAGCTTTCTTT
CASSLSGGDLTEAFF
>17|TRBV14|.|.|TRBJ2-1
TGTGCCAGCAGCCAAAAAGGGGGAAGCGGGACTCGGAATGAGCAGTTCTTC
CASSQKGGSGTRNEQFF
>17|TRBV7-9|TRBD1|.|TRBJ2-7
TGTGCCAGCAGCCGAGGGCAGGGGCAGGGGGTGCCCTACGAGCAGTACTTC
CASSRGQGQGVPYEQYF
>14|TRBV6-2/TRBV6-3|.|.|TRBJ1-2
TGTGCCAGCAGTTACTCCTGGAAGGGACGCGGCTACACCTTC
CASSYSWKGRGYTF
>12|TRBV6-2/TRBV6-3|.|few|TRBJ2-7
TGTGCCAGCAGCCTAGTCTGGGGGGAGCAGTACTTC
CASSLVWGEQYF
>16|TRBV7-7|.|.|TRBJ2-5
TGTGCTAGCAGTCCTAATCACAGGGTAGACCAAGAGACCCAGTACTTC
CASSPNHRVDQETQYF
>21|TRBV7-2|TRBD2|many|TRBJ2-3
TGTGCCAGCAGCGCACCAATTTCCCCCACGGGACTAGCGGGGCGGGCAGATACGCAGTATTTT
CASSAPISPTGLAGRADTQYF
>15|TRBV4-3|TRBD2|few|TRBJ2-2
TGCGCCAGCAGCCTTCGCGGGAGTAGGACCGGGGAGCTGTTTTTT
CASSLRGSRTGELFF
>15|TRBV27|.|few|TRBJ2-2
TGTGCCAGCAGTTTGACAGGCCTGAACACCGGGGAGCTGTTTTTT
CASSLTGLNTGELFF
>13|TRBV6-1|.|.|TRBJ1-2
TGTGCCAGCACAAGGACGGGAATCTATGGCTACACCTTC
CASTRTGIYGYTF
>14|TRBV5-6|.|many|TRBJ2-7
TGTGCCAGCAGCCCGGGGTCGGGCTCCTACGAGCAGTACTTC
CASSPGSGSYEQYF
>16|TRBV6-6|TRBD2|many|TRBJ2-3
TGTGCCAGCAGTCCCCCAAGCGGGACTTACACAGATACGCAGTATTTT
CASSPPSGTYTDTQYF
>13|TRBV15|.|.|TRBJ2-5
TGTGCCACCAGCAGTCAGAAAAGAGAGACCCAGTACTTC
CATSSQKRETQYF
>19|TRBV7-6|.|many|TRBJ2-6
TGTGCCAGCAGCCCCGGGGGACGGGTTAGTCTCTCTGGGGCCAACGTCCTGACTTTC
CASSPGGRVSLSGANVLTF
>18|TRBV7-9|.|few|TRBJ1-2
TGTGCCAGCAGCTACGGGACGGCCCCTTCGGGACCTTCCGGAGGCTACACCTTC
CASSYGTAPSGPSGGYTF
>15|TRBV3-1|.|few|TRBJ1-6
TGTGCCAGCAGCCAAGACTGGGCGGTGAATTCACCCCTCCACTTT
CASSQDWAVNSPLHF
>14|TRBV6-2/TRBV6-3|.|.|TRBJ2-7
TGTGCCAGCAGTTATCCGGGACCGCAGTACGAGCAGTACTTC
CASSYPGPQYEQYF
>15|TRBV7-2|.|.|TRBJ2-1
TGTGCCAGCAGCATGATAGGGTCACCATACAATGAGCAGTTCTTC
CASSMIGSPYNEQFF
>14|TRBV6-2/TRBV6-3|.|.|TRBJ1-1
TGTGCCGGCAGTTACCTTTTTCAATTCACTGAAGCTTTCTTT
CAGSYLFQFTEAFF
>15|TRBV20-1|TRBD1|many|TRBJ2-3
TGCAGTGCTAGAGATGGGGACAGCCCCACAGATACGCAGTATTTT
CSARDGDSPTDTQYF
>11|TRBV20-1|.|.|TRBJ2-7
TGCAGTGCGGGGTCCCTCTACGAGCAGTACTTC
CSAGSLYEQYF
>15|TRBV21-1|.|.|TRBJ2-5
TGTGCCAGCAGGGGGGAATGGGCAGGAGAAGAGACCCAGTACTTC
CASRGEWAGEETQYF
>13|TRBV6-5|.|many|TRBJ2-2
TGTGCCAGCAGTTACCCGTCGACCGAGGAGCTGTTTTTT
CASSYPSTEELFF
>14|TRBV12-5|.|.|TRBJ2-5
TGTGCTAGTGGTTTGGTAAGAGCAGGAGAGACCCAGTACTTC
CASGLVRAGETQYF
>15|TRBV12-3/TRBV12-4|.|few|TRBJ2-3
TGTGCCAGCAGTTTAACCTGGCGGGATCAAGATACGCAGTATTTT
CASSLTWRDQDTQYF
>18|TRBV6-2/TRBV6-3|.|few|TRBJ2-3
TGTGCCAGCAGTTACTCCACTGCCACCACAGGGATCCCAGATACGCAGTATTTT
CASSYSTATTGIPDTQYF
>14|TRBV5-6|.|many|TRBJ1-5
TGTGCCAGCAGCCATAGGGTTGCAAATCAGCCCCAGCATTTT
CASSHRVANQPQHF
>16|TRBV4-1|.|few|TRBJ1-3
TGCGCCAGCAGCCTTCACGAAGGGATCTCTGGAAACACCATATATTTT
CASSLHEGISGNTIYF
>16|TRBV5-1|TRBD1|many|TRBJ2-2
TGCGCCAGCAGCTTGGTGGGGACAGAACTCACCGGGGAGCTGTTTTTT
CASSLVGTELTGELFF
>15|TRBV7-9|.|.|TRBJ1-1
TGTGCCAGCAACTTAGTGATTGGACAGAACACTGAAGCTTTCTTT
CASNLVIGQNTEAFF
>14|TRBV7-6|.|.|TRBJ2-7
TGTGCCAGCAGCTTGGGTGTAGAGTCCTACGAGCAGTACTTC
CASSLGVESYEQYF
>14|TRBV5-6|.|many|TRBJ2-7
TGTGCCAGCAGCGACGGGACTGCCCTCCGCGAGCAGTACTTC
CASSDGTALREQYF
>15|TRBV5-1|.|.|TRBJ2-7
TGCGCCAGCAGCCCCGCTTCGACAGGTACCTACGAGCAGTACTTC
CASSPASTGTYEQYF
>17|TRBV11-2|TRBD1|.|TRBJ1-3
TGTGCCAGCAGTAGTCCCGGGACAGGGTTAATTGGAAACACCATATATTTT
CASSSPGTGLIGNTIYF
>14|TRBV27|.|many|TRBJ1-5
TGTGCCAGCAACCCGTCGCGAACAAATCAGCCCCAGCATTTT
CASNPSRTNQPQHF
>18|TRBV12-3/TRBV12-4|TRBD1|many|TRBJ1-6
TGTGCCAGCAGCTCCGGGACAGGGGGCGGTTCCGGTAATTCACCCCTCCACTTT
CASSSGTGGGSGNSPLHF
>15|TRBV5-1|.|few|TRBJ1-3
TGCGCCAGCAGCTTGGGCCCAGGCACTGGAAACACCATATATTTT
CASSLGPGTGNTIYF
>13|TRBV20-1|.|many|TRBJ2-4
TGCAGTCCGGTCAGTCGAGCCAAAAACATTCAGTACTTC
CSPVSRAKNIQYF
>14|TRBV7-6|.|.|TRBJ2-7
TGTGCCAGCAGCGTATTTCAGGGAACCTACGAGCAGTACTTC
CASSVFQGTYEQYF
>16|TRBV7-9|.|few|TRBJ2-5
TGTGCCAGCAGCCCCCAAGCCGGGTCTGCGGAAGAGACCCAGTACTTC
CASSPQAGSAEETQYF